The 3 T cell receptor beta chains reported below all come from one sample, sequenced in a study of regulatory T cells in long-lasting Graves disease. Sample time point: newly diagnosed GD, antithyroid drugs for less than 3 months. Scientists built the TCR library using RNA that was extracted from PBMCs. Researchers made TCR beta libraries by using iRepertoire HTBI primers and running Arm-PCR on CDR3 regions. Using its own MiXCR run on the multiplex PCR reads, TCRdb lists one record per CDR3 protein. The top ten hold 15% to 20% of the sample, which has under 450,000 distinct CDR3 sequences, about 11% seen once. These sequences were also reported in another study, on T cells in Graves' hyperthyroidism and ophthalmopathy.

Sequenced material: peripheral blood mononuclear cells (PBMCs), taken at new diagnosis, from a patient treated with antithyroid drugs. These receptors all come from a woman aged 18 to 35 with Graves disease.

The V and J genes are TRBV28 and TRBJ2-3; D is perhaps TRBD2 (5 bases). V was pared by 8 bases and J by 5 bases, with 26 bases between. Germline V gene data show CDR1 as MDHEN and CDR2 as SYDVKM. The CDR3 contains 17 residues. The CDR3 nucleotides read TGTGCCAGCCCCCCTGCCCTGTGGGGTGGTCGGGAAGATACGCAGTATTTT. Its translation is CASPPALWGGREDTQYF.

This clonotype was counted ten times or more. The rearrangement uses TRBV5-1 and TRBJ1-1; D remains ambiguous. The V end was cut by 0 bases, the J end by 0 bases, with 9 bases between. Germline-derived CDR1 and CDR2 are SGHRS and YFSETQ. This CDR3 contains 15 residues. In DNA form, the CDR3 reads TGCGCCAGCAGCTTGGGAGGAGAGCTGAACACTGAAGCTTTCTTT. It yields the protein CASSLGGELNTEAFF. Variable domain in full (rest from reference TRBV5-1 and TRBJ1-1): KAGVTQTPRYLIKTRGQQVTLSCSPISGHRSVSWYQQTPGQGLQFLFEYFSETQRNKGNFPGRFSGRQFSNSRSEMNVSTLELGDSALYLCASSLGGELNTEAFFGQGTRLTVV.

This clonotype was detected many times. The chain couples TRBV27 to TRBJ1-2, with 8 bases identical to TRBD1. The CDR3 covers 14 residues. Germline loops: CDR1 MNHEY, CDR2 SMNVEV (reference sequence). J gave up 8 bases and V 1 base, and 6 bases lay outside the gene matches. The CDR3 is CASSLYSRGLGYTF. CDR3 coding DNA: TGTGCCAGCAGTTTATATTCCAGGGGGCTAGGCTACACCTTC.